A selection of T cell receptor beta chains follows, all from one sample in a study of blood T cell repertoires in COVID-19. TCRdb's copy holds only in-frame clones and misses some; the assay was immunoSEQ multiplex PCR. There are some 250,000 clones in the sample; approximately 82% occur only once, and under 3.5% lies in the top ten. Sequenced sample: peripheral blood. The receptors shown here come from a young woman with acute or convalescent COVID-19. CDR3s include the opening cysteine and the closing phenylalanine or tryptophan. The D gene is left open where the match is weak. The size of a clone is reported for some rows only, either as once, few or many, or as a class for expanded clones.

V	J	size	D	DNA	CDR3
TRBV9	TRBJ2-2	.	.	TGTGCCAGCAGCCTGGTCCGGGACTACACCGGGGAGCTGTTTTTT	CASSLVRDYTGELFF
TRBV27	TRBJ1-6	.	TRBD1	TGTGCCAGCAGTCTGGACAGGGTGGGTTCACCCCTCCACTTT	CASSLDRVGSPLHF
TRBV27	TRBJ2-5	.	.	TGTGCCAGCAGTCTAAAACGGACAGCGATGGGGGAGACCCAGTACTTC	CASSLKRTAMGETQYF
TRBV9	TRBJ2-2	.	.	TGTGCCAGCAGCGTAGGCACAGGCCGCAACACCGGGGAGCTGTTTTTT	CASSVGTGRNTGELFF
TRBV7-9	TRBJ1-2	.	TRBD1	TGTGCCAGCACCCCGGGACAGGGAACCTATGGCTACACCTTC	CASTPGQGTYGYTF
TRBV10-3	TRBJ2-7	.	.	TGTGCCATCAGTGAGTCCAGCTACGAGCAGTACTTC	CAISESSYEQYF
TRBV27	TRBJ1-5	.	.	TGTGCCAGCAGGTTCAGGGGAAATAGCAATCAGCCCCAGCATTTT	CASRFRGNSNQPQHF
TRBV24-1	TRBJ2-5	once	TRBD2	TGTGCCACCAGTGTCGAAGGACTAGCGGGAGTCGAGACCCAGTACTTC	CATSVEGLAGVETQYF
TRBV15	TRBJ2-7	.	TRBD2	TGTGCCACCAGCGTGGGGCTACTAGCGACCTACGAGCAGTACTTC	CATSVGLLATYEQYF
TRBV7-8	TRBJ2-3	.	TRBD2	TGTGCCAGCAGCTTATCGATACTAGCGGAGTACACAGATACGCAGTATTTT	CASSLSILAEYTDTQYF
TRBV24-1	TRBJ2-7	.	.	TGTGCCACCAGTGATCCGCCCCCTGCTAGACACGAGCAGTACTTC	CATSDPPPARHEQYF
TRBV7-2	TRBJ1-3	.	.	TGTGCCAGCAGCTTACGTCCCTCAGGGTCGGGTGGCAGAAACACCATATATTTT	CASSLRPSGSGGRNTIYF
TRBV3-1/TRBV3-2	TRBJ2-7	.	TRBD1	TGTGCCAGCAGCCTGGGGACAGTTAACTACGAGCAGTACTTC	CASSLGTVNYEQYF
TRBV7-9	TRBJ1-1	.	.	TGTGCCAGCAGCATACAGGGTTTCCCTGAAGCTTTCTTT	CASSIQGFPEAFF
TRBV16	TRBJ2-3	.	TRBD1	TGTGCCAGCAGCCAACGCGACAGGGGGTCAGATACGCAGTATTTT	CASSQRDRGSDTQYF
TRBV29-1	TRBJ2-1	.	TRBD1	TGCAGCTCGACAGGGGACAATGAGCAGTTCTTC	CSSTGDNEQFF
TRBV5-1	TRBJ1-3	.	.	TGCGCCAGCAGCCCTTACACGGACAGTAGAAACACCATATATTTT	CASSPYTDSRNTIYF
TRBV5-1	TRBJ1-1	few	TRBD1	TGCGCCAGCAGCTTCGGGACAGAGGGCACTGAAGCTTTCTTT	CASSFGTEGTEAFF
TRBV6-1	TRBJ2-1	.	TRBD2	TGTGCCAGCAGTGGTTTTAGCGGGAGCTCCTACAATGAGCAGTTCTTC	CASSGFSGSSYNEQFF
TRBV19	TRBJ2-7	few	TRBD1	TGTGCCAGTAGCGACCCCGGGACAGGGTTTCACGAGCAGTACTTC	CASSDPGTGFHEQYF
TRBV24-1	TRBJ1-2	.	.	TGTGCCACCAGTGACCATCAGGGCTATGGCTACACCTTC	CATSDHQGYGYTF
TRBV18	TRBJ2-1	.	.	TGTGCCAGCTCACCGGGGCAGAGCTCCTACAATGAGCAGTTCTTC	CASSPGQSSYNEQFF
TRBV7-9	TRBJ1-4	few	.	TGTGCCAGCAGCCCGAAACTTAGGAGAGAGACAGCAAGGAATGAAAAACTGTTTTTT	CASSPKLRRETARNEKLFF
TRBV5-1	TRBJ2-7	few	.	TGCGCCAGCAGCTTGGCCCCGGGGTCGCAGTACGAGCAGTACTTC	CASSLAPGSQYEQYF
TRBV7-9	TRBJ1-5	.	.	TGTGCCAGCAGCAAGGACAGTCAGCCCCAGCATTTT	CASSKDSQPQHF
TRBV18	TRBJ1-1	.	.	TGTGCCAGCTCACCCCTCGGGGGGCCTGCTTTCTTT	CASSPLGGPAFF
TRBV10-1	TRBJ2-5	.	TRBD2	TGCGCCAGCAGTTCTGGACTAGCGGGAGGACAAGAGACCCAGTACTTC	CASSSGLAGGQETQYF
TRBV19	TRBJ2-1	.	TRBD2	TGTGCCAGTAGTATAAAGGGTCTAGCGGGAGAGAATGAGCAGTTCTTC	CASSIKGLAGENEQFF
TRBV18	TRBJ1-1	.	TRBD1	TGTGCCAGCTCACCACGCGGGACAGGCCAACTCATGAACACTGAAGCTTTCTTT	CASSPRGTGQLMNTEAFF
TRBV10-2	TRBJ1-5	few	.	TGCGCCAGCAGTGAGTCGGGCGGGGTTCTCAATCAGCCCCAGCATTTT	CASSESGGVLNQPQHF
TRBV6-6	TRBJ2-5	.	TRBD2	TGTGCCAGCAGCCCGCATCCGCGACTAGCGGGAGAATCCAACGAAGAGACCCAGTACTTC	CASSPHPRLAGESNEETQYF
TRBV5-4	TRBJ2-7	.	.	TGTGCCAGCAGCCGGCAGGGATTCCTCGACGAGCAGTACTTC	CASSRQGFLDEQYF
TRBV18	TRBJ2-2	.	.	TGTGCCAGCTCACCCCTACGGGACATGAACACCGGGGAGCTGTTTTTT	CASSPLRDMNTGELFF
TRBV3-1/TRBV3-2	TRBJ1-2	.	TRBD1	TGTGCCAGCAGCCGCGGGACAGGATCAAACTATGGCTACACCTTC	CASSRGTGSNYGYTF
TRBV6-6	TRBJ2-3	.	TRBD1	TGTGCCAGCAGTTACGGAGGACAGGGGGCTGCAGATACGCAGTATTTT	CASSYGGQGAADTQYF
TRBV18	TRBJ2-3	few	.	TGTGCCAGCTCACCATTGCTATGGCGGGACGAGTCTCTCACAGATACGCAGTATTTT	CASSPLLWRDESLTDTQYF
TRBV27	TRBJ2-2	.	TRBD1	TGTGCCAGCAGTTTTCTCGCAGGGGGTTTGTCCGGGGAGCTGTTTTTT	CASSFLAGGLSGELFF
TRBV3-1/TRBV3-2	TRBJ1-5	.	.	TGTGCCAGCAGCCAGAACAGGGCGGTGGGGCAGCCCCAGCATTTT	CASSQNRAVGQPQHF
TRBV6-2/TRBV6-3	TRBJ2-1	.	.	TGTGCCAGCAGTTACTCGAGCGGCCAATTATACAATGAGCAGTTCTTC	CASSYSSGQLYNEQFF
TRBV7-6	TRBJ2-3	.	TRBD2	TGTGCCAGCAGCCTCCGTAGCGGGACAGATACGCAGTATTTT	CASSLRSGTDTQYF
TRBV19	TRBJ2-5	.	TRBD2	TGTGCCAGTAGTCCACCCCCCCTAGCGGGGCAAGAGACCCAGTACTTC	CASSPPPLAGQETQYF
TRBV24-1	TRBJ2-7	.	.	TGTGCCACCAGCTTTACCCCTTACACACTAACCTACGAGCAGTACTTC	CATSFTPYTLTYEQYF
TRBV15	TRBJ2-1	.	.	TGTGCCACCAGCGAACTCAGGGGCTGGAATGAGCAGTTCTTC	CATSELRGWNEQFF
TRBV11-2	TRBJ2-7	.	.	TGTGCCAGCAGCCTACATTTACAGGTGTCCTACGAGCAGTACTTC	CASSLHLQVSYEQYF
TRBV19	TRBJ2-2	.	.	TGTGCCAGTAGGCGCCAGGGGGAGGCGGCCGGGGAGCTGTTTTTT	CASRRQGEAAGELFF
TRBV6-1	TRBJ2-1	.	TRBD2	TGTGCCAGCAGTGAAGGACTAGCGGGAGGGCGAAGGCAATACAATGAGCAGTTCTTC	CASSEGLAGGRRQYNEQFF
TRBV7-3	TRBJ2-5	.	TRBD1	TGTGCCAGCAGCCGGACAGGGGCTGTGGAGACCCAGTACTTC	CASSRTGAVETQYF
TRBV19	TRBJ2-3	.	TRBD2	TGTGCCAGTATGGCCAGCGGGAGAGATACGCAGTATTTT	CASMASGRDTQYF
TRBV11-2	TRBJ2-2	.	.	TGTGCCAGCAGCTTAGAGGGCACGGCGAACACCGGGGAGCTGTTTTTT	CASSLEGTANTGELFF
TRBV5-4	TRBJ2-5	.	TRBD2	TGTGCCAGCAGCCTAGGGACTAGGCCCGAAGAGACCCAGTACTTC	CASSLGTRPEETQYF
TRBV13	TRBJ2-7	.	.	TGTGCCAGCAGCTTAATAGGAGGCTACGAGCAGTACTTC	CASSLIGGYEQYF
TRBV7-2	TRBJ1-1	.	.	TGTGCCAGCAGCTTAGTTCAGGGTGGCCACACTGAAGCTTTCTTT	CASSLVQGGHTEAFF
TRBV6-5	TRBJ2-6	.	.	TGTGCCTCCTCAGGGTCCTCTGGGGCCAACGTCCTGACTTTC	CASSGSSGANVLTF
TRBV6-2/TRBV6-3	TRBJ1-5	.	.	TGTGCCAGCAGTTCGCACAGGGTGATGGGCAATCAGCCCCAGCATTTT	CASSSHRVMGNQPQHF